The clone carrying this TCR beta chain was observed at least ten times. The antigen is undetermined. These data come from a study of T cells in Graves' hyperthyroidism and ophthalmopathy. About the study: Peripheral blood was obtained at initial diagnosis, preceding any treatment. Study results and caveats: Most thyroid clonotypes with frequency above 0.001 were detected in blood.

TCR beta CDR3 regions were amplified from RNA transcripts. An initial round of RT-PCR targeting the TCR CDR3 relied on the HTBI primer set. TCRdb called the multiplex PCR reads again in MiXCR, with one record for every CDR3 protein. This sample has about 500,000 distinct CDR3 sequences, with approximately 15% found just once. Trimming left V 7 bases short and J 4 bases short, with 13 bases between. The CDR3 sequence is 13 residues long. The sequencing input was blood. The sequence derives from a young woman with Graves' hyperthyroidism. The genes are TRBV12-3 or TRBV12-4 and TRBJ1-2; possibly TRBD1 for D (5 bases). CDR3 nucleotides: TGTGCCAGCAACCCTGGGACGGGCTATGGCTACACCTTC. Its protein is CASNPGTGYGYTF.